This T cell receptor (beta chain) derives from a study of blood T cell repertoires in COVID-19. The overall study: Material from acute and convalescent COVID-19 was sourced from the United States, Italy and Spain. PBMCs, B-cell-depleted T cells, or T cells were the source of the cDNA or gDNA that made up the material.

As originally analysed: Counts of nucleated cells, estimated from reference gene primer amplification, were obtained. Profiled with immunoSEQ multiplex PCR; TCRdb holds only in-frame clones, not every one. For V, J and clone size, that table is used; D and trimming come from the DNA. Of around 120,000 clones in the sample, 85% to 90% were seen once. This CDR3 is built from 16 residues. CDR1 and CDR2 (germline): SGHTA, FQGNSA. V was shortened by 1 base and J by 0 bases, with 10 bases between the two germline ends. Sequenced: peripheral blood. The chain has TRBV7-2 and TRBJ2-1; D is possibly TRBD2 (6 bases). The receptor was derived from a woman aged 50 to 65 with active or convalescent COVID-19. The CDR3 reads CASSLGAGTSYNEQFF. As DNA, the CDR3 is TGTGCCAGCAGCTTAGGGGCGGGGACCTCCTACAATGAGCAGTTCTTC. The full variable domain, rest sourced from reference TRBV7-2 and TRBJ2-1, is GAGVSQSPSNKVTEKGKDVELRCDPISGHTALYWYRQSLGQGLEFLIYFQGNSAPDKSGLPSDRFSAERTGGSVSTLTIQRTQQEDSAVYLCASSLGAGTSYNEQFFGPGTRLTVL.